This T cell receptor beta chain is from a study of T cell responses to AZD1222 COVID-19 vaccine. Study-level findings and limits: When two AZD1222 doses had been given, Spike-specific TCR breadth and depth rose.

Sequenced by immunoSEQ multiplex PCR; TCRdb stores in-frame clones only, minus some. The sample lists some 140,000 clones, around 90% occurring once. The junction had 8 bases not matched to a gene; V was cut back by 8 bases and J by 6 bases. This CDR3 has 15 amino acids. In germline, CDR1 is MNHEY, CDR2 SVGAGI. This clone was detected only once. Its antigen remains unidentified. Here the sequenced sample was peripheral blood, taken on day 0 of AZD1222 vaccination. This clonotype was obtained from an adult in good health. V gene TRBV6-5 combines with J gene TRBJ2-5, with 14 bases aligning to TRBD2. CDR3 region: CASDAGTSGSQTQYF. The CDR3 DNA reads TGTGCCAGCGATGCCGGGACTAGCGGGAGTCAGACCCAGTACTTC.